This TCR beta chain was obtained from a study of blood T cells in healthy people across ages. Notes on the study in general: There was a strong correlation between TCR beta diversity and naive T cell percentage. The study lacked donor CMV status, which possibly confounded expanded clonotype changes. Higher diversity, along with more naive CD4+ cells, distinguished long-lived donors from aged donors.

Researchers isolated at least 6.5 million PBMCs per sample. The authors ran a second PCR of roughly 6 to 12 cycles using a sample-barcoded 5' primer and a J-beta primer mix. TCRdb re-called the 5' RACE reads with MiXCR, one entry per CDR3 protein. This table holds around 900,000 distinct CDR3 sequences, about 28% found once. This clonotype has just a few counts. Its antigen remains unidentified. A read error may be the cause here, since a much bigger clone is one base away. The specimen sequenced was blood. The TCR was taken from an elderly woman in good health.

The DNA for the CDR3 is TGTGCCACCAGCAGGGTCCTCCGGACGGGGCAAGAGACCCAGTACTTC. Residues: CATSRVLRTGQETQYF. This rearrangement joins TRBV15 to TRBJ2-5; D may be TRBD2 (5 bases). Germline CDR1 reads LNHNV; CDR2 reads YYDKDF (reference sequence). This CDR3 is built from 16 residues. Trimming took off 3 bases at V and 2 bases at J, with 16 bases between the two ends. Based on the CDR3 plus reference TRBV15 and TRBJ2-5, the full variable domain is DAMVIQNPRYQVTQFGKPVTLSCSQTLNHNVMYWYQQKSSQAPKLLFHYYDKDFNNEADTPDNFQSRRPNTSFCFLDIRSPGLGDTAMYLCATSRVLRTGQETQYFGPGTRLLVL.